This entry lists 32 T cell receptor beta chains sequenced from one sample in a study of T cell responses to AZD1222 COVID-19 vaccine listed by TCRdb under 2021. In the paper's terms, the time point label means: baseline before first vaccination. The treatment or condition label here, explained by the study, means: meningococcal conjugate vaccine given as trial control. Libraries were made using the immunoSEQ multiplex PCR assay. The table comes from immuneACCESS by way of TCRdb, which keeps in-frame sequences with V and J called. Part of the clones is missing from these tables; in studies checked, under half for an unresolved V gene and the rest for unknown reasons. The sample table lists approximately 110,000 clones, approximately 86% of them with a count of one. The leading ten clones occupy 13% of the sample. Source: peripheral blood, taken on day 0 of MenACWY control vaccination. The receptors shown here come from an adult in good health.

For the CDR3, the DNA is TGCGCCAGCAGCTACCGGACAGGGGACAATGAAAAACTGTTTTTT. Protein sequence: CASSYRTGDNEKLFF. The chain links TRBV5-1 to TRBJ1-4; 9 nucleotides agree with TRBD1. CDR3 length equals 15 residues. In germline, CDR1 is SGHRS, CDR2 YFSETQ. With 3 bases clipped from V and 5 bases from J, the junction kept 5 bases outside the gene matches.

The CDR3 DNA reads as TGTGCCAGCAGTTTGGGTGAAACAGTAACCTACGAGCAGTACTTC. This codes for CASSLGETVTYEQYF. The chain has TRBV6-5 and TRBJ2-7; D remains unclear. V was cut by 4 bases and J by 2 bases, with 15 bases left in between. Germline V gene lookup returns CDR1 MNHEY and CDR2 SVGAGI. The CDR3 is 15 amino acids.

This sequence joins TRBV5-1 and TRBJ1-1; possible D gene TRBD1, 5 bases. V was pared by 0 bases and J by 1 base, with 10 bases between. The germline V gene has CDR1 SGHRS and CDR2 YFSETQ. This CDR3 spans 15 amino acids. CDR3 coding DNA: TGCGCCAGCAGCTTGGGAACAGGCGAGAACACTGAAGCTTTCTTT. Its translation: CASSLGTGENTEAFF.

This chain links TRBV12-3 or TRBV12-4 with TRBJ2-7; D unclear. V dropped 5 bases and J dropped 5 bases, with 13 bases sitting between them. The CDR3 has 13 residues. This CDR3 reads CASSPWSFDEQYF. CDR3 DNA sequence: TGTGCCAGCAGTCCCTGGTCCTTCGACGAGCAGTACTTC.

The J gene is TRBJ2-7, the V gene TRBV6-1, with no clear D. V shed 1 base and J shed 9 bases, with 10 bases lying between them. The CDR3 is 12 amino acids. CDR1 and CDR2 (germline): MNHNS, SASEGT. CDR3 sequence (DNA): TGTGCCAGCAGTGAAGTGGGATTTGTGCAGTACTTC. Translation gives CASSEVGFVQYF.

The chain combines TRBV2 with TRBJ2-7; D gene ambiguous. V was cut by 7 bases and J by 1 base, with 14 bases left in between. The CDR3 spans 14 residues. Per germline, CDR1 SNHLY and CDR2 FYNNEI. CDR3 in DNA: TGTGCCAGCATGCGGATCCAAGGTTCCTACGAGCAGTACTTC. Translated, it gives CASMRIQGSYEQYF.

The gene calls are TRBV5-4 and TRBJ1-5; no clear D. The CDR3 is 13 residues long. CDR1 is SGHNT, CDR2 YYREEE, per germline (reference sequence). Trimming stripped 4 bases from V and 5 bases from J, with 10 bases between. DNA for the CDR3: TGTGCCAGCAGCACCGGTGGAGATCAGCCCCAGCATTTT. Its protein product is CASSTGGDQPQHF.

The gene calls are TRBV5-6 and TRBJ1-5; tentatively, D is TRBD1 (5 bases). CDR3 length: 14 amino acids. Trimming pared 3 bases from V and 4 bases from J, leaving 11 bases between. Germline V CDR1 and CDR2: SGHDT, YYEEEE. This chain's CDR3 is CASSSDRLNQPQHF. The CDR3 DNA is TGTGCCAGCAGCTCAGACAGACTGAATCAGCCCCAGCATTTT. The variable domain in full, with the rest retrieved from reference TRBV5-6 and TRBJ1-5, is DAGVTQSPTHLIKTRGQQVTLRCSPKSGHDTVSWYQQALGQGPQFIFQYYEEEERQRGNFPDRFSGHQFPNYSSELNVNALLLGDSALYLCASSSDRLNQPQHFGDGTRLSIL.

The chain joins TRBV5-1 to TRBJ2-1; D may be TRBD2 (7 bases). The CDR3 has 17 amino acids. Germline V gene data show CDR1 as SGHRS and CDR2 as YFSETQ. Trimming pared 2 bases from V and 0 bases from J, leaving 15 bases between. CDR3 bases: TGCGCCAGCAGCTTCACCGGGGGCGGGAGCTCCTACAATGAGCAGTTCTTC. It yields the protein CASSFTGGGSSYNEQFF.

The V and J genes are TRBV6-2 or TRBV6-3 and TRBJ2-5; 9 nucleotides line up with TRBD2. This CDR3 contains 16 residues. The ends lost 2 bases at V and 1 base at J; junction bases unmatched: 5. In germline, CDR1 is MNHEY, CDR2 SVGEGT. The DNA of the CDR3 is TGTGCCAGCAGTTACGTTGGAGCGGGGGGCCAAGAGACCCAGTACTTC. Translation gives CASSYVGAGGQETQYF.

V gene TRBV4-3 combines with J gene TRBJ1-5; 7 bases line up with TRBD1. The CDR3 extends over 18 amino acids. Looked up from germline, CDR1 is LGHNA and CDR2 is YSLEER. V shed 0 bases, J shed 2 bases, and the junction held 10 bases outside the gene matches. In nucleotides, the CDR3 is TGCGCCAGCAGCCAAGAATGGTGGATGACAGGGCGCAATCAGCCCCAGCATTTT. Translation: CASSQEWWMTGRNQPQHF.

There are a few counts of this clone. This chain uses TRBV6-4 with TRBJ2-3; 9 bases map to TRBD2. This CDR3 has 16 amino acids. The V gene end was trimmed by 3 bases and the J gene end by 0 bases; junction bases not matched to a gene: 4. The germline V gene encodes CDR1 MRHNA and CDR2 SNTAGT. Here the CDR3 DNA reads TGTGCCAGCAGTGAGTATAGCGGGGGCAGCACAGATACGCAGTATTTT. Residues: CASSEYSGGSTDTQYF.

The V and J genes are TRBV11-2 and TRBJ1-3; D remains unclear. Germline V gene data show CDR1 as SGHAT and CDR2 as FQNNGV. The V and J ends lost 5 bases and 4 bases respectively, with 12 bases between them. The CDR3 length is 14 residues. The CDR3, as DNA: TGTGCCAGCAGCATTAGTTCGGGGGGAAACACCATATATTTT. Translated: CASSISSGGNTIYF.

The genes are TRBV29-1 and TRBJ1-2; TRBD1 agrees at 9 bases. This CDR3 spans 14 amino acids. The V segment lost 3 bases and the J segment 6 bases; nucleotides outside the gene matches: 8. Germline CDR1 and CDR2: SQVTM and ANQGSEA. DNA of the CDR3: TGCAGCGTTGAGAGGACAGGGGCCTCGGATGGCTACACCTTC. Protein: CSVERTGASDGYTF.

The CDR3 region has the DNA TGTGCCAGCAGGCCAGAGCCATCCTCAGAGACCCAGTACTTC. This codes for CASRPEPSSETQYF. This chain joins TRBV7-2 and TRBJ2-5; no reliable D call. This CDR3 is 14 amino acids long. Germline V gene sequence: CDR1 SGHTA, CDR2 FQGNSA. Trimming took 6 bases from V and 4 from J, leaving 15 bases between them.

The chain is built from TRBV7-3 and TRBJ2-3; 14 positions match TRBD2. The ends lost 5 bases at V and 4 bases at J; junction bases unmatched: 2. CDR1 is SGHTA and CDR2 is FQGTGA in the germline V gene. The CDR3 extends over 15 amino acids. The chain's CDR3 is CASSGTSGSADTQYF. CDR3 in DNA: TGTGCCAGCAGCGGGACTAGCGGGAGCGCAGATACGCAGTATTTT.

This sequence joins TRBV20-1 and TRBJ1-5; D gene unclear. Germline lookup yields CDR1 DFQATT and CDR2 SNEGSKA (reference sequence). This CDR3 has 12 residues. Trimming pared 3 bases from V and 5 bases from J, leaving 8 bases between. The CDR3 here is CSASPDYQPQHF. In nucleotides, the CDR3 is TGCAGTGCTAGTCCAGATTATCAGCCCCAGCATTTT.

DNA of the CDR3: TGTGCCAGTAGAGGGGCCGAGGGGCGCCCGAACACCGGGGAGCTGTTTTTT. It encodes CASRGAEGRPNTGELFF. The chain couples TRBV19 to TRBJ2-2; D may be TRBD1 or TRBD2 (5 bases each). CDR3 length: 17 residues. The V and J ends lost 6 bases and 0 bases respectively, with 17 bases between them. Germline CDR1 and CDR2: LNHDA and SQIVND (reference sequence). The full variable domain, its missing parts supplied by reference TRBV19 and TRBJ2-2, is DGGITQSPKYLFRKEGQNVTLSCEQNLNHDAMYWYRQDPGQGLRLIYYSQIVNDFQKGDIAEGYSVSREKKESFPLTVTSAQKNPTAFYLCASRGAEGRPNTGELFFGEGSRLTVL.

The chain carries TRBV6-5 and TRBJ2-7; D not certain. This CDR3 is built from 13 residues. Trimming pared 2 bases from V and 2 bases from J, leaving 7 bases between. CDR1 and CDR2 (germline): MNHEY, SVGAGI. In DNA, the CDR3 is TGTGCCAGCAGTTACAGGGCCACCTACGAGCAGTACTTC. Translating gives CASSYRATYEQYF.

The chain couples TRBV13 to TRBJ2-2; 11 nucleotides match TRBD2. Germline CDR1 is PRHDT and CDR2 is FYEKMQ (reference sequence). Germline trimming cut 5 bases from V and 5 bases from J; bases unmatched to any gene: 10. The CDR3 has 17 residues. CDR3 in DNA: TGTGCCAGCAGCGGACGACTAGCGGGGCGAACTACCGGGGAGCTGTTTTTT. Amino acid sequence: CASSGRLAGRTTGELFF. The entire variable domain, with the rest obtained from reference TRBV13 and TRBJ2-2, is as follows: AAGVIQSPRHLIKEKRETATLKCYPIPRHDTVYWYQQGPGQDPQFLISFYEKMQSDKGSIPDRFSAQQFSDYHSELNMSSLELGDSALYFCASSGRLAGRTTGELFFGEGSRLTVL.

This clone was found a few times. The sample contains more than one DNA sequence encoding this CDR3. CDR3 bases: TGTGCCAGCAGCCCTTCCAGCGGGAGGGCCTTTGAGCAGTTCTTC. It is translated as CASSPSSGRAFEQFF. The chain employs TRBV28 and TRBJ2-1; 10 positions match TRBD2. This CDR3 contains 15 residues. V shed 6 bases, J shed 9 bases, and the junction held 11 bases outside the gene matches. Germline CDR1 MDHEN, CDR2 SYDVKM.

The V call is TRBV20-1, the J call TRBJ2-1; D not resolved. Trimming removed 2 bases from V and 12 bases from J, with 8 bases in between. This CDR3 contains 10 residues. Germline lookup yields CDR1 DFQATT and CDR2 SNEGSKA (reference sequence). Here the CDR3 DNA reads TGCAGTGCTAGACCGCTGGGGCAGTTCTTC. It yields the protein CSARPLGQFF.

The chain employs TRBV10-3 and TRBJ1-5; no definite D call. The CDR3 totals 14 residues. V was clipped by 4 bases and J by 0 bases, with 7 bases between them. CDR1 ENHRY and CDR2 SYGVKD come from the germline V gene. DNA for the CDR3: TGTGCCATCAGTGGACGAAATAGCAATCAGCCCCAGCATTTT. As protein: CAISGRNSNQPQHF.

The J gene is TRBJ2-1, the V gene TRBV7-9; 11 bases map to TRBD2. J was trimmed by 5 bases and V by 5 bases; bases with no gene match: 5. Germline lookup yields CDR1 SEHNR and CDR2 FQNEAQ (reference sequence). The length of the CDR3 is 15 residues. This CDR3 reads CASSTLAGGNNEQFF. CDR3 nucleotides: TGTGCCAGCAGCACTCTAGCGGGAGGCAACAATGAGCAGTTCTTC.

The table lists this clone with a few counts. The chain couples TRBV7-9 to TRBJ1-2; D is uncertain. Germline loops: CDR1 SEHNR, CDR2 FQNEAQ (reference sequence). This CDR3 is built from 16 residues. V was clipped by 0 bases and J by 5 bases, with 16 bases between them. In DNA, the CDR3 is TGTGCCAGCAGCTTAGCGACACCCGTCCCCCTATATGGCTACACCTTC. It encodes CASSLATPVPLYGYTF.

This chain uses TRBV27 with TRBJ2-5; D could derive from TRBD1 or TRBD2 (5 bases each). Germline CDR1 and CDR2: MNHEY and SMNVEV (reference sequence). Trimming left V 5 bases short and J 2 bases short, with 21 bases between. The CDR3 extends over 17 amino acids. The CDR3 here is CASSTSRLGTRQETQYF. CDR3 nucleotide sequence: TGTGCCAGCAGTACATCCCGCCTTGGGACGCGACAAGAGACCCAGTACTTC.

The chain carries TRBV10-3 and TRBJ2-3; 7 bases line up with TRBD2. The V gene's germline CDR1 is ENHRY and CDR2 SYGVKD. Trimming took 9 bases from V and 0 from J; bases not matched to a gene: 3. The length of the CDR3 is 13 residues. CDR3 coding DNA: TGTGCCATTTTTAGCGGGAGCACAGATACGCAGTATTTT. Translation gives CAIFSGSTDTQYF.

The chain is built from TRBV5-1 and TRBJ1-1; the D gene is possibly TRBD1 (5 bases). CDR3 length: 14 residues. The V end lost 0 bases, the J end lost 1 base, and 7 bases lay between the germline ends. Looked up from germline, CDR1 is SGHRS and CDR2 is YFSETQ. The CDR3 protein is CASSLVGGNTEAFF. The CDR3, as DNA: TGCGCCAGCAGCTTGGTCGGGGGGAACACTGAAGCTTTCTTT. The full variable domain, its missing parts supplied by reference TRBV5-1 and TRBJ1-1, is KAGVTQTPRYLIKTRGQQVTLSCSPISGHRSVSWYQQTPGQGLQFLFEYFSETQRNKGNFPGRFSGRQFSNSRSEMNVSTLELGDSALYLCASSLVGGNTEAFFGQGTRLTVV.

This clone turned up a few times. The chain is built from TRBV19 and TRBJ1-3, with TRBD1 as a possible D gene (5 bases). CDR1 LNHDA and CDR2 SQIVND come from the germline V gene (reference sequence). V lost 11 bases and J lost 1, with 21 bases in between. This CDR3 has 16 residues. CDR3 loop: CAADSNGAGSGNTIYF. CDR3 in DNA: TGTGCCGCCGACAGCAACGGCGCTGGTTCTGGAAACACCATATATTTT.

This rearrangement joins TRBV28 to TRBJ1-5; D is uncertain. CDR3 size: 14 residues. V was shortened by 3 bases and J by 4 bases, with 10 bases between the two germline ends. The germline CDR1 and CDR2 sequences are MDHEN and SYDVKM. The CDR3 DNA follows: TGTGCCAGCAGTTTGTCCCTTGGGAATCAGCCCCAGCATTTT. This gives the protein CASSLSLGNQPQHF.

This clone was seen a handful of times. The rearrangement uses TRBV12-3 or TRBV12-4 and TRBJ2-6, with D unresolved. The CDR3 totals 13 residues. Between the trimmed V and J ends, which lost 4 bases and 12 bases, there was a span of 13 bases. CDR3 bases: TGTGCCAGCAGTTCTAACACTAATCCCGTCCTGACTTTC. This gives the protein CASSSNTNPVLTF.

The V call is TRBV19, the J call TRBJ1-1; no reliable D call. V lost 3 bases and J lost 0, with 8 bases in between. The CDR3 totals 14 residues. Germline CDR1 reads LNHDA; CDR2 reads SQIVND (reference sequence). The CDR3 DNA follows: TGTGCCAGTAGTATGCGAGGGATGAACACTGAAGCTTTCTTT. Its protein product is CASSMRGMNTEAFF. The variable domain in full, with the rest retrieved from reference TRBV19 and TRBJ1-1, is DGGITQSPKYLFRKEGQNVTLSCEQNLNHDAMYWYRQDPGQGLRLIYYSQIVNDFQKGDIAEGYSVSREKKESFPLTVTSAQKNPTAFYLCASSMRGMNTEAFFGQGTRLTVV.